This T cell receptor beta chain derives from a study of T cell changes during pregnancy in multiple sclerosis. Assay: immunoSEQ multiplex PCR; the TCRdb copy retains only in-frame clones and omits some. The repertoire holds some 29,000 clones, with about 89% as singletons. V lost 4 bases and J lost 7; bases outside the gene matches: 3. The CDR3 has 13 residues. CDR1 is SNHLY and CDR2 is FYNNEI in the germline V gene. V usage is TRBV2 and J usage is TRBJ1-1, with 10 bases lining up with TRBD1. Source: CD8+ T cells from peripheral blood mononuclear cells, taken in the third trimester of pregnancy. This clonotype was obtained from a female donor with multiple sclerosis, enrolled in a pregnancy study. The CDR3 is CASSGGQGVEAFF. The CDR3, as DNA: TGTGCCAGCAGTGGAGGACAGGGGGTTGAAGCTTTCTTT.